These 26 T cell receptor beta chains share one sample of origin, sequenced in a study of cytomegalovirus exposure and HLA in healthy donors. In the PCR, 60 Vbeta and 13 Jbeta primers were used. Profiling relied on immunoSEQ multiplex PCR, and the TCRdb table lists in-frame clones only, not all of them. The sample's table shows 75,000 to 90,000 clones. The sequencing input was PBMCs. These receptors were taken from an older woman in good health and CMV-seronegative.

The chain is built from TRBV7-8 and TRBJ2-5; D ambiguous. TRBJ2-7 explains the end of the DNA better; the J call may be wrong. There are 13 residues in the CDR3. Per the germline V gene, CDR1 is SGHVS and CDR2 is FQNEAQ. CDR3 nucleotides: TGTGCCAGCAGCTTTCTCTTTACCTACGAGCAGTACTTC. Amino acid sequence: CASSFLFTYEQYF.

CDR3 protein: CASSLAITGEEGYEQYF. In DNA form, the CDR3 reads TGTGCCAGCAGCTTGGCCATCACAGGGGAGGAAGGGTACGAGCAGTACTTC. This chain links TRBV5-7 with TRBJ2-7, with D perhaps TRBD1 (7 bases). TRBV5-7 is known as an ORF, though its function is uncertain. Trimming stripped 0 bases from V and 4 bases from J, with 20 bases between. The CDR3 consists of 17 residues.

The V gene is TRBV29-1, the J gene TRBJ2-5; 11 positions agree with TRBD2. The germline V gene has CDR1 SQVTM and CDR2 ANQGSEA. Trimming took 3 bases from V and 4 from J; bases not matched to a gene: 7. This CDR3 spans 15 amino acids. CDR3 sequence (DNA): TGCAGCGTTGATATTCCTGGACTAGCGGGAGAGACCCAGTACTTC. This encodes CSVDIPGLAGETQYF.

The gene calls are TRBV5-4 and TRBJ1-1; TRBD1 agrees at 7 bases. Trimming removed 4 bases from V and 10 bases from J; junction bases left unmatched: 7. This CDR3 has 12 residues. Germline loops: CDR1 SGHNT, CDR2 YYREEE (reference sequence). The CDR3 loop reads CASSARDRAAFF. In nucleotides, the CDR3 is TGTGCCAGCAGCGCCCGGGACAGAGCAGCTTTCTTT.

The rearrangement uses TRBV18 and TRBJ1-2, with TRBD1 as a possible D gene (5 bases). The V and J ends lost 1 base and 1 base respectively, with 13 bases between them. The CDR3 sequence is 16 residues long. Looked up from germline, CDR1 is KGHSH and CDR2 is LQKENI. DNA of the CDR3: TGTGCCAGCTCACCACTCCGCCGACAGATTAACTATGGCTACACCTTC. Translated: CASSPLRRQINYGYTF.

The J gene is TRBJ2-3, the V gene TRBV10-3; D perhaps matches TRBD2 (6 bases). The CDR3 contains 15 residues. With 4 bases removed from V and 2 bases from J, the gap between germline ends came to 13 bases. Germline V lookup: CDR1 ENHRY, CDR2 SYGVKD. The CDR3 sequence is CAISAREADTDTQYF. The CDR3 DNA is TGTGCCATCAGTGCGCGGGAAGCCGACACAGATACGCAGTATTTT.

The rearrangement links TRBV2 to TRBJ2-5; D is undetermined. CDR1 is SNHLY and CDR2 is FYNNEI in the germline V gene. The V gene lost 8 bases and the J gene lost 2 bases, with 12 bases spanning the gap. The CDR3 contains 13 residues. The CDR3 sequence is CASYRGQQETQYF. CDR3 nucleotide sequence: TGTGCCAGCTACCGTGGGCAGCAAGAGACCCAGTACTTC.

The CDR3: CASSSGLAGGQTQYF. CDR3 DNA sequence: TGTGCCAGCAGCTCGGGACTAGCGGGAGGACAGACCCAGTACTTC. V and J are TRBV7-3 and TRBJ2-5; 15 nucleotides match TRBD2. This CDR3 contains 15 residues. From germline, CDR1 is SGHTA and CDR2 FQGTGA. The V segment lost 4 bases and the J segment 6 bases; nucleotides outside the gene matches: 3.

The rearrangement links TRBV19 to TRBJ2-7; 10 positions match TRBD2. Germline V gene sequence: CDR1 LNHDA, CDR2 SQIVND (reference sequence). Trimming took 6 bases from V and 5 from J; bases not matched to a gene: 10. The CDR3 is 15 amino acids. The CDR3 DNA follows: TGTGCCAGTAGGTCTCTAGCGGGAGTTGGGGACGAGCAGTACTTC. It specifies CASRSLAGVGDEQYF.

The chain uses TRBV28 and TRBJ2-7; 11 nucleotides line up with TRBD2. Per germline, CDR1 MDHEN and CDR2 SYDVKM. V trimming: 6 bases; J trimming: 2 bases; junction bases outside the gene matches: 6. The length of the CDR3 is 15 residues. CDR3 in DNA: TGTGCCAGCAGGGCTAGCGGGAGGCAGACCTACGAGCAGTACTTC. Translating gives CASRASGRQTYEQYF.

The chain couples TRBV10-3 to TRBJ1-1; D call uncertain. V shed 2 bases and J shed 4 bases, with 17 bases lying between them. The CDR3 covers 16 residues. Germline CDR1 reads ENHRY; CDR2 reads SYGVKD. CDR3 DNA sequence: TGTGCCATCAGTGAGATCATGGCTGCCAATCCCACTGAAGCTTTCTTT. Translated: CAISEIMAANPTEAFF.

J is TRBJ2-3 and V is TRBV11-2, with 7 nucleotides matching TRBD2. Germline V lookup: CDR1 SGHAT, CDR2 FQNNGV. Trimming took 2 bases from V and 2 from J; bases not matched to a gene: 4. There are 15 residues in the CDR3. CDR3 protein: CASSLKREFTDTQYF. In DNA form, the CDR3 reads TGTGCCAGCAGCTTAAAGCGGGAATTCACAGATACGCAGTATTTT.

This chain joins TRBV4-1 and TRBJ2-6; 8 nucleotides line up with TRBD2. Germline CDR1 and CDR2: MGHRA and YSYEKL. The CDR3 covers 18 residues. J lost 2 bases, V lost 1 base, and 7 bases had no gene match. The chain's CDR3 is CASSQGSSGSAGANVLTF. The CDR3 nucleotides are TGCGCCAGCAGCCAAGGGTCCAGCGGGAGTGCTGGGGCCAACGTCCTGACTTTC.

The rearrangement uses TRBV11-3 and TRBJ2-5; no clear D. Germline values: CDR1 SGHNT, CDR2 YENEEA. V lost 0 bases to trimming and J lost 5 bases, with 7 bases between them. The CDR3 contains 13 residues. CDR3 sequence reads: CASSLDPSETQYF. The CDR3 coding sequence is TGTGCCAGCAGCTTAGATCCCTCGGAGACCCAGTACTTC. The full variable domain, in which reference TRBV11-3 and TRBJ2-5 provide the parts outside the CDR3, is EAGVVQSPRYKIIEKKQPVAFWCNPISGHNTLYWYLQNLGQGPELLIRYENEEAVDDSQLPKDRFSAERLKGVDSTLKIQPAELGDSAVYLCASSLDPSETQYFGPGTRLLVL.

The rearrangement joins TRBV19 to TRBJ1-5; D is unclear. The CDR3 sequence is 13 residues long. Germline CDR1 is LNHDA and CDR2 is SQIVND (reference sequence). V was pared by 7 bases and J by 5 bases, with 12 bases between. CDR3 nucleotides: TGTGCCAGTACCGCTTACAGTCATCAGCCCCAGCATTTT. Its translation is CASTAYSHQPQHF.

V is TRBV21-1 and J is TRBJ1-1; TRBD1 reflects the table's D call only, with no check against the DNA. TRBV21-1 is flagged as a pseudogene. The CDR3 has 19 residues. CDR3 amino acids: CASSKGSRQGQCMNTEAFF. In DNA, the CDR3 is TGTGCCAGCAGCAAAGGTTCGAGACAGGGGCAATGTATGAACACTGAAGCTTTCTTT.

The CDR3 protein is CASSSSLSGEQFF. CDR3 nucleotides: TGTGCCAGCAGTTCATCACTTTCCGGTGAGCAGTTCTTC. J is TRBJ2-1 and V is TRBV27; D is uncertain. Germline CDR1 and CDR2: MNHEY and SMNVEV (reference sequence). V lost 4 bases, J lost 9 bases, and 13 bases lay in between. The length of the CDR3 is 13 residues.

CDR3: CASSLQTGGALQPQHF. In DNA form, the CDR3 reads TGTGCCAGCAGTTTACAAACAGGGGGTGCCCTTCAGCCCCAGCATTTT. V usage is TRBV28 and J usage is TRBJ1-5; 8 positions agree with TRBD1. J gave up 6 bases and V 2 bases, and 9 bases lay outside the gene matches. The CDR3 is made up of 16 amino acids. Germline V gene lookup returns CDR1 MDHEN and CDR2 SYDVKM.

The rearrangement links TRBV20-1 to TRBJ2-7, with D tentatively TRBD1 (6 bases). The ends were cut back, 6 bases at V and 3 bases at J, with 9 bases in the middle. The CDR3 has 11 residues. Per germline, CDR1 DFQATT and CDR2 SNEGSKA (reference sequence). The CDR3 DNA reads as TGCAGTGCCAAGGGACACTACGAGCAGTACTTC. Translating it yields CSAKGHYEQYF.

The chain is built from TRBV19 and TRBJ2-5, with D possibly TRBD1 on 6 matching bases. The germline V gene encodes CDR1 LNHDA and CDR2 SQIVND (reference sequence). Trimming cost V 6 bases and J 1 base, with 9 bases left between them. The CDR3 has 13 residues. CDR3 in amino acids: CASSQGTQETQYF. The CDR3 DNA reads as TGTGCCAGTAGCCAGGGGACCCAAGAGACCCAGTACTTC.

V is TRBV11-3 and J is TRBJ2-1; TRBD1 might be the D (6 bases). The V end lost 10 bases, the J end lost 4 bases, and 20 bases lay between the germline ends. Looked up from germline, CDR1 is SGHNT and CDR2 is YENEEA. This CDR3 comprises 15 residues. Here the CDR3 DNA reads TGTGCCAACCCCCGGGCGCAGGGGACATACAATGAGCAGTTCTTC. Translating it yields CANPRAQGTYNEQFF. The full variable domain, completed using reference TRBV11-3 and TRBJ2-1, is EAGVVQSPRYKIIEKKQPVAFWCNPISGHNTLYWYLQNLGQGPELLIRYENEEAVDDSQLPKDRFSAERLKGVDSTLKIQPAELGDSAVYLCANPRAQGTYNEQFFGPGTRLTVL.

This chain joins TRBV19 and TRBJ2-7; 7 nucleotides agree with TRBD2. The CDR3 loop spans 15 amino acids. V trimming: 8 bases; J trimming: 2 bases; junction bases outside the gene matches: 12. Germline V gives CDR1 LNHDA, CDR2 SQIVND (reference sequence). The CDR3, as DNA: TGTGCCAGTGCGTATTCGGCTAGCGGAACCTACGAGCAGTACTTC. Translation gives CASAYSASGTYEQYF.

V gene TRBV28 combines with J gene TRBJ2-4; D is perhaps TRBD2 (7 bases). This CDR3 is built from 15 residues. Trimming shortened V by 6 bases and J by 8 bases, and 20 bases separated the two germline ends. Germline CDR1 and CDR2: MDHEN and SYDVKM. For the CDR3, the DNA is TGTGCCAGCAGCCCCTGGACGGACAGCGGGGACATTCAGTACTTC. Amino acids: CASSPWTDSGDIQYF.

The V gene is TRBV19, the J gene TRBJ2-7; D remains ambiguous. The CDR3 is 15 residues long. V was shortened by 6 bases and J by 2 bases, with 17 bases between the two germline ends. Germline V gene lookup returns CDR1 LNHDA and CDR2 SQIVND (reference sequence). CDR3 DNA: TGTGCCAGTAGGACCCGCCCGGCGGATACCTACGAGCAGTACTTC. It codes for CASRTRPADTYEQYF. The whole variable domain, filled in from reference TRBV19 and TRBJ2-7, reads DGGITQSPKYLFRKEGQNVTLSCEQNLNHDAMYWYRQDPGQGLRLIYYSQIVNDFQKGDIAEGYSVSREKKESFPLTVTSAQKNPTAFYLCASRTRPADTYEQYFGPGTRLTVT.

The rearrangement joins TRBV10-1 to TRBJ2-2; D gene ambiguous. The germline V and J ends were trimmed by 8 bases and 6 bases, with 13 bases remaining between them. There are 13 residues in the CDR3. Per germline, CDR1 WNHNN and CDR2 SYGVQD (reference sequence). The CDR3 DNA sequence: TGCGCCAGCCAAGCAGGTGGCCCCGGGGAGCTGTTTTTT. The encoded protein is CASQAGGPGELFF.

This chain connects TRBV5-4 to TRBJ2-7; perhaps TRBD1 as D (5 bases). V was trimmed by 4 bases and J by 6 bases, leaving 17 bases between them. Germline assignment: CDR1 SGHNT and CDR2 YYREEE (reference sequence). The length of the CDR3 is 14 residues. The CDR3 coding sequence is TGTGCCAGCAGCAGTCAGGGCTCCCCCGGCGAGCAGTACTTC. Translating it yields CASSSQGSPGEQYF.